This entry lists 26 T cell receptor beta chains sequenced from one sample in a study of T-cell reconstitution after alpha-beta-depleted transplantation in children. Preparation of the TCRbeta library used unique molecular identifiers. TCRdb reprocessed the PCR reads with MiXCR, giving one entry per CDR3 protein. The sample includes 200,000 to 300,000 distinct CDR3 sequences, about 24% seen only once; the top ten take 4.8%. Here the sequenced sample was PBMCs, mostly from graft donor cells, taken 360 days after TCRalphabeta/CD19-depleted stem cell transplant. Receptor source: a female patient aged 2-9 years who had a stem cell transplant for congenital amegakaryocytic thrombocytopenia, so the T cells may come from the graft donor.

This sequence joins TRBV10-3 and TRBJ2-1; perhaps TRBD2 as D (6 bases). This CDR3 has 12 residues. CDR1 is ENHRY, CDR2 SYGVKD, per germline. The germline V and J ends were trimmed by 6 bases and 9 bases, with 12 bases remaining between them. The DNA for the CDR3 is TGTGCCATCAGGGATAGCGGTGGTGAGCAGTTCTTC. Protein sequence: CAIRDSGGEQFF.

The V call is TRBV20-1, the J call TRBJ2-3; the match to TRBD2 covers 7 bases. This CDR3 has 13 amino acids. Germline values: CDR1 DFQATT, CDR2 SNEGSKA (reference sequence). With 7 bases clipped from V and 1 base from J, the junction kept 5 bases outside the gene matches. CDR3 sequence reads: CSVQTSRTDTQYF. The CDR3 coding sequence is TGCAGTGTTCAGACTAGCCGCACAGATACGCAGTATTTT.

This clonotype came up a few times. DNA for the CDR3: TGCGCCAGCAGCTTGGAAATCACGGGCGGCGGAAACACCATATATTTT. Translating gives CASSLEITGGGNTIYF. The chain links TRBV5-1 to TRBJ1-3; unclear D gene. V gave up 0 bases and J gave up 4 bases, with 14 bases separating them. The CDR3 is made up of 16 amino acids. Germline-derived CDR1 and CDR2 are SGHRS and YFSETQ.

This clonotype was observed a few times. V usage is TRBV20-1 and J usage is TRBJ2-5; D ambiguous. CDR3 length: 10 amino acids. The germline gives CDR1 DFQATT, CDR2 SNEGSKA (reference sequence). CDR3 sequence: CKAGQETQYF. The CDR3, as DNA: TGCAAAGCCGGTCAGGAGACCCAGTACTTC.

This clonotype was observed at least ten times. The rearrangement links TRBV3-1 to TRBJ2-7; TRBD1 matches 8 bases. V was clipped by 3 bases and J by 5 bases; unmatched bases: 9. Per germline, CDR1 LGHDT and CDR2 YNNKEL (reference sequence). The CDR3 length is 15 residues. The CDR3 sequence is CASSQSRTGLNEQYF. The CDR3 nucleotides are TGTGCCAGCAGCCAGTCACGGACAGGGCTGAACGAGCAGTACTTC.

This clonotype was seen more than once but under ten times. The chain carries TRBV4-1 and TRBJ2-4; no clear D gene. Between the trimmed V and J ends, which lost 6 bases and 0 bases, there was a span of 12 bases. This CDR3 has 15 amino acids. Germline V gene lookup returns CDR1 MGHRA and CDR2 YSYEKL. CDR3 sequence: CASRQRHLAKNIQYF. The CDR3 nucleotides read TGCGCCAGCAGACAGAGACATCTAGCCAAAAACATTCAGTACTTC.

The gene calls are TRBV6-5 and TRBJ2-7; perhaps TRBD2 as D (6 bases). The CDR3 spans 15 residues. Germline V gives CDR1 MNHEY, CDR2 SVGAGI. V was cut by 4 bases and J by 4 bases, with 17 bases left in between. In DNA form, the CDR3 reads TGTGCCAGCAGTTGGGGTAGCGGAGGGGCTTACGAGCAGTACTTC. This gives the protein CASSWGSGGAYEQYF.

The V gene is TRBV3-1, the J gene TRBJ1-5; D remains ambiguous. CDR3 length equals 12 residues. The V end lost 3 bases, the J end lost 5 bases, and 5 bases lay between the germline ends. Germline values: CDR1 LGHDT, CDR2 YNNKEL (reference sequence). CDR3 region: CASSQGDQPQHF. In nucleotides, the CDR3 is TGTGCCAGCAGCCAGGGTGATCAGCCCCAGCATTTT.

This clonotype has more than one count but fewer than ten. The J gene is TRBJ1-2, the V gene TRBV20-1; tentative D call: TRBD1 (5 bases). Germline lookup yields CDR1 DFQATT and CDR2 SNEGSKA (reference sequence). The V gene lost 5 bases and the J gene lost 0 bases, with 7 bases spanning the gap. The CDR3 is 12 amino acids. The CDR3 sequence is CSAPRANYGYTF. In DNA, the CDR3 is TGCAGTGCTCCCAGGGCTAACTATGGCTACACCTTC.

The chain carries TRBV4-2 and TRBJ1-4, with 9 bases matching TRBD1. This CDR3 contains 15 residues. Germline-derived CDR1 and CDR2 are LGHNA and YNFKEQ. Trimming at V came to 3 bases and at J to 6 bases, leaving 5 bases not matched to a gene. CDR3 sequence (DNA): TGTGCCAGCAGCCAGGACAGGGGTGGCCATGAAAAACTGTTTTTT. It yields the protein CASSQDRGGHEKLFF.

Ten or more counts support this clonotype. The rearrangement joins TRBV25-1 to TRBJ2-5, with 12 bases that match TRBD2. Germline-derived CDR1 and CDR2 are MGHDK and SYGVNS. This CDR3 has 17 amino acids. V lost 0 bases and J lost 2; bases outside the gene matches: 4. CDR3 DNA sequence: TGTGCCAGCAGTGAATATAGGGGGACTAGCGGGCAAGAGACCCAGTACTTC. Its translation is CASSEYRGTSGQETQYF.

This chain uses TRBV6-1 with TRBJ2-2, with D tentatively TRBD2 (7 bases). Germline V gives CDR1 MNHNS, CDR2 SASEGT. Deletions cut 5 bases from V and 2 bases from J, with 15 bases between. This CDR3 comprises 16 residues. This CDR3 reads CASSQPGGPNTGELFF. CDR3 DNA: TGTGCCAGCAGTCAACCCGGGGGGCCTAACACCGGGGAGCTGTTTTTT.

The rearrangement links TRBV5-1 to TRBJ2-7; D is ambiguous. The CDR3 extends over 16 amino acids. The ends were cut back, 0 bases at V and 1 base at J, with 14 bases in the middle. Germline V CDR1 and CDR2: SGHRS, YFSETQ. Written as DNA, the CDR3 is TGCGCCAGCAGCTTGGATTCCGGCGGCCTATCCTACGAGCAGTACTTC. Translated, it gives CASSLDSGGLSYEQYF. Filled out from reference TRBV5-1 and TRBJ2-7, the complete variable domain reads KAGVTQTPRYLIKTRGQQVTLSCSPISGHRSVSWYQQTPGQGLQFLFEYFSETQRNKGNFPGRFSGRQFSNSRSEMNVSTLELGDSALYLCASSLDSGGLSYEQYFGPGTRLTVT.

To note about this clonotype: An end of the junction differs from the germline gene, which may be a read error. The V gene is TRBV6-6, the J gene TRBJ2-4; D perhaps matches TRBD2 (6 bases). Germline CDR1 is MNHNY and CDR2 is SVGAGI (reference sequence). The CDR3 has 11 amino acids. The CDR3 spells CASSYGTSKAF. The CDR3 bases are TGTGCCAGCAGTTACGGGACTTCCAAGGCCTTC.

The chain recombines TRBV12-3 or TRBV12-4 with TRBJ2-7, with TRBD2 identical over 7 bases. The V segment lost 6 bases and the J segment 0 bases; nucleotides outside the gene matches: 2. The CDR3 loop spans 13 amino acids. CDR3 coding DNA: TGTGCCAGCAGACTAGCGAGCTCCTACGAGCAGTACTTC. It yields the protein CASRLASSYEQYF.

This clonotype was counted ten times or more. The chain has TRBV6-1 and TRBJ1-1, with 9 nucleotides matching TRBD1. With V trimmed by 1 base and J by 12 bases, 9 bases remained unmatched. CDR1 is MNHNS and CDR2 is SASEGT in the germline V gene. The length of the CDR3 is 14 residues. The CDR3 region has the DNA TGTGCCAGCAGTGAAGTGGACAGGGGCGCGTTGTCTTTCTTT. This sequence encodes CASSEVDRGALSFF.

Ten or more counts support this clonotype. CDR3 in amino acids: CASSSSDGTDTQYF. The CDR3 DNA reads as TGTGCCAGCAGCTCTTCGGACGGCACAGATACGCAGTATTTT. The chain recombines TRBV7-2 with TRBJ2-3; unclear D gene. Germline V gene data show CDR1 as SGHTA and CDR2 as FQGNSA. Trimming pared 4 bases from V and 1 base from J, leaving 9 bases between. The CDR3 covers 14 residues.

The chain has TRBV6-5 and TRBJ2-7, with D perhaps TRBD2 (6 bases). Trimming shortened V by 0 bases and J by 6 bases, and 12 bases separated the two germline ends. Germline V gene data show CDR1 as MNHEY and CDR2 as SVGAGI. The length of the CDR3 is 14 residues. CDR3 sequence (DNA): TGTGCCAGCAGTTACTCTGCGACTAGTATCGAGCAGTACTTC. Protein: CASSYSATSIEQYF.

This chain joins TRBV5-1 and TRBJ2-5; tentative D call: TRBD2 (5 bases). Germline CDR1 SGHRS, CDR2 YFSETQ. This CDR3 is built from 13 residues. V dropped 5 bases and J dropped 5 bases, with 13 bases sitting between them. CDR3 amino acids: CASSSGVGETQYF. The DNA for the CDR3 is TGCGCCAGCAGTTCCGGGGTAGGGGAGACCCAGTACTTC.

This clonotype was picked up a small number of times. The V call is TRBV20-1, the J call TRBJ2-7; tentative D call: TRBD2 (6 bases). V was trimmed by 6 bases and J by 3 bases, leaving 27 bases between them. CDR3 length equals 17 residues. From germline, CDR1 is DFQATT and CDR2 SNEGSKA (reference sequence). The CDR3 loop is CSARGLLGDLNDYEQYF. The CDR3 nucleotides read TGCAGTGCAAGGGGACTCCTGGGCGACTTAAACGACTACGAGCAGTACTTC.

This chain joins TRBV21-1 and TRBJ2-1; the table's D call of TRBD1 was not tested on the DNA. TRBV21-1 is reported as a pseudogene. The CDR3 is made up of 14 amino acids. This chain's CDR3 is CASSKGGTAYEQFF. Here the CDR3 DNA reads TGTGCCAGCAGCAAAGGGGGGACAGCGTATGAGCAGTTCTTC.

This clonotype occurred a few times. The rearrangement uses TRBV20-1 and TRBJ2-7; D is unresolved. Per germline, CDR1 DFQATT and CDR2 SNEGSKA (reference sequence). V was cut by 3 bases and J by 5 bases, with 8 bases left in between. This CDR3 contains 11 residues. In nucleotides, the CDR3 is TGCAGTGCTAGTCCGGGTGACGAGCAGTACTTC. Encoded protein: CSASPGDEQYF.

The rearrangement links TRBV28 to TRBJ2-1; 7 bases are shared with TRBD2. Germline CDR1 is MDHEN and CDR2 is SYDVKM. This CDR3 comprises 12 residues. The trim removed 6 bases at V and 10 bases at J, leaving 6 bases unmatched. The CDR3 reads CASSGSGEEQFF. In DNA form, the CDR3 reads TGTGCCAGCAGCGGGAGCGGGGAGGAGCAGTTCTTC.

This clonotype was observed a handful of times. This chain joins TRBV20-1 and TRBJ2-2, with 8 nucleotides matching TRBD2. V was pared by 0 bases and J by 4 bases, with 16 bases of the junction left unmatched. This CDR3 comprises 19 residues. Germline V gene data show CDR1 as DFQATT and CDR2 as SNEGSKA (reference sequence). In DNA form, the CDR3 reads TGCAGTGCTAGAGATTTAACGGGACTAGAGCATTGGGGCACCGGGGAGCTGTTTTTT. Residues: CSARDLTGLEHWGTGELFF.

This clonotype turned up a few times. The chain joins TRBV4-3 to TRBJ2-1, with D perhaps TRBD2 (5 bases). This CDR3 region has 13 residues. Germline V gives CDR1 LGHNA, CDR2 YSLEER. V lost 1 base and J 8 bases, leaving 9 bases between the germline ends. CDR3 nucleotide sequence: TGCGCCAGCAGCCAAGTAGCGCTAGATGAGCAGTTCTTC. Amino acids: CASSQVALDEQFF.

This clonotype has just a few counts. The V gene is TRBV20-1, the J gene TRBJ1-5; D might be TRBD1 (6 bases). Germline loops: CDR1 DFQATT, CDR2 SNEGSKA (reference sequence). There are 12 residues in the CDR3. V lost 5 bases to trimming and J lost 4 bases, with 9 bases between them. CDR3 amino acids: CSALQGNQPQHF. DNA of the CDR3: TGCAGTGCTTTACAGGGAAATCAGCCCCAGCATTTT.